The 22 T cell receptor beta chains given below trace back to one sample, sequenced in a study of shared clonotypes between healthy human individuals. TCRdb's copy holds only in-frame clones and misses some; the assay was immunoSEQ multiplex PCR. This sample has about 2.1 million clones; 85% to 95% occur once, and the top ten carry roughly 1.8%. Terminally differentiated effector memory CD45RA+ cells were excluded by CCR7 positive selection of CD45RO-negative cells. Sequences were obtained from naive CD8+ T cells from PBMCs. The source is a man in his late teens or twenties in good health. Some clones in this sample may be carry-over from other donors' samples.

Points on this clone: Distinct nucleotide sequences in the sample also encode this CDR3. The chain combines TRBV13 with TRBJ2-7; no firm D call. Trimming cost V 0 bases and J 3 bases, with 6 bases left between them. Germline CDR1 PRHDT, CDR2 FYEKMQ (reference sequence). The CDR3 extends over 13 amino acids. Here the CDR3 DNA reads TGTGCCAGCAGCTTAGGGTCAGGCTACGAGCAGTACTTC. Translation gives CASSLGSGYEQYF. The full variable domain, with the rest looked up from reference TRBV13 and TRBJ2-7, is AAGVIQSPRHLIKEKRETATLKCYPIPRHDTVYWYQQGPGQDPQFLISFYEKMQSDKGSIPDRFSAQQFSDYHSELNMSSLELGDSALYFCASSLGSGYEQYFGPGTRLTVT.

This chain connects TRBV6-5 to TRBJ2-7; 8 bases match TRBD1. Trimming at V came to 2 bases and at J to 4 bases, leaving 4 bases not matched to a gene. The CDR3 has 14 residues. Germline CDR1 reads MNHEY; CDR2 reads SVGAGI. In DNA, the CDR3 is TGTGCCAGCAGTTACGCAGGGGGCATGTACGAGCAGTACTTC. This encodes CASSYAGGMYEQYF.

This chain joins TRBV25-1 and TRBJ2-5, with unresolved D. Trimming left V 3 bases short and J 0 bases short, with 5 bases between. This CDR3 has 13 residues. Germline CDR1 reads MGHDK; CDR2 reads SYGVNS. The chain's CDR3 is CASSEEHQETQYF. The CDR3 region has the DNA TGTGCCAGCAGTGAGGAGCACCAAGAGACCCAGTACTTC.

The chain joins TRBV28 to TRBJ2-7; D uncertain. Germline CDR1 is MDHEN and CDR2 is SYDVKM. Trimming pared 1 base from V and 2 bases from J, leaving 12 bases between. This CDR3 comprises 15 residues. The CDR3, as DNA: TGTGCCAGCAGTTTATCGGGCGGCCAGGCCTACGAGCAGTACTTC. It is translated as CASSLSGGQAYEQYF.

The chain links TRBV4-3 to TRBJ1-4; D gene uncertain. The V end was cut by 0 bases, the J end by 8 bases, with 10 bases between. The CDR3 covers 14 residues. CDR1 is LGHNA, CDR2 YSLEER, per germline. The CDR3 reads CASSQEWQEEKLFF. CDR3 nucleotides: TGCGCCAGCAGCCAAGAATGGCAGGAAGAAAAACTGTTTTTT.

This clone was seen just once. The same CDR3 also results from other DNA sequences found in this sample. The chain recombines TRBV7-9 with TRBJ2-7; 8 nucleotides match TRBD1. V lost 4 bases, J lost 2 bases, and 4 bases stayed unmatched. The CDR3 sequence is 14 residues long. CDR1 SEHNR and CDR2 FQNEAQ come from the germline V gene (reference sequence). CDR3 bases: TGTGCCAGCAGCTCCTCAGGGGGCCCCTACGAGCAGTACTTC. The encoded protein is CASSSSGGPYEQYF.

This clone was counted a single time. In nucleotides, the CDR3 is TGTGCCAGCAGTCCCTCGGGGATCGGCGAGCAGTACTTC. Translation gives CASSPSGIGEQYF. The genes are TRBV6-5 and TRBJ2-7, with D tentatively TRBD2 (5 bases). The germline gives CDR1 MNHEY, CDR2 SVGAGI. The ends were cut back, 5 bases at V and 6 bases at J, with 14 bases in the middle. The CDR3 spans 13 residues.

V usage is TRBV14 and J usage is TRBJ2-1, with a tentative D call TRBD2 (6 bases). Germline CDR1 and CDR2: SGHDN and FVKESK. V lost 0 bases to trimming and J lost 1 base, with 7 bases between them. CDR3 size: 15 residues. Here the CDR3 DNA reads TGTGCCAGCAGCCAAGATGGGGGGTCCTACAATGAGCAGTTCTTC. This translates into CASSQDGGSYNEQFF. The full variable domain, completed using reference TRBV14 and TRBJ2-1, is EAGVTQFPSHSVIEKGQTVTLRCDPISGHDNLYWYRRVMGKEIKFLLHFVKESKQDESGMPNNRFLAERTGGTYSTLKVQPAELEDSGVYFCASSQDGGSYNEQFFGPGTRLTVL.

The rearrangement uses TRBV29-1 and TRBJ2-3; D may be TRBD1 or TRBD2 (7 bases each). The CDR3 spans 15 residues. V gave up 4 bases and J gave up 6 bases, with 20 bases separating them. Germline V gives CDR1 SQVTM, CDR2 ANQGSEA. In DNA, the CDR3 is TGCAGCGTTGTCCTGGGGGGAGGGGGCAGGGATACGCAGTATTTT. Encoded protein: CSVVLGGGGRDTQYF.

The chain recombines TRBV9 with TRBJ2-5, with TRBD2 identical over 11 bases. V lost 3 bases and J lost 4; bases outside the gene matches: 2. Looked up from germline, CDR1 is SGDLS and CDR2 is YYNGEE. CDR3 length: 14 residues. In nucleotides, the CDR3 is TGTGCCAGCAGCGGACTAGCGGGAATAGAGACCCAGTACTTC. This encodes CASSGLAGIETQYF.

The gene calls are TRBV7-8 and TRBJ1-1; perhaps TRBD1 as D (5 bases). V was trimmed by 3 bases and J by 7 bases, leaving 9 bases between them. This CDR3 comprises 12 residues. Germline lookup yields CDR1 SGHVS and CDR2 FQNEAQ. The CDR3 DNA follows: TGTGCCAGCAGCTTCGGGGCGGGTGAAGCTTTCTTT. Translating gives CASSFGAGEAFF.

The chain uses TRBV7-9 and TRBJ2-1, with unresolved D. The V gene's germline CDR1 is SEHNR and CDR2 FQNEAQ (reference sequence). Trimming shortened V by 5 bases and J by 8 bases, and 10 bases separated the two germline ends. The CDR3 has 12 amino acids. For the CDR3, the DNA is TGTGCCAGCAGCCCTGGGTGGGATGAGCAGTTCTTC. Protein sequence: CASSPGWDEQFF.

This rearrangement joins TRBV5-5 to TRBJ1-2; no firm D call. Germline CDR1 SGHKS, CDR2 YYEKEE (reference sequence). The CDR3 spans 13 residues. Between the trimmed V and J ends, which lost 1 base and 2 bases, there was a span of 6 bases. The CDR3: CASSLKPNYGYTF. CDR3 DNA sequence: TGTGCCAGCAGCTTGAAGCCCAACTATGGCTACACCTTC.

The chain is built from TRBV2 and TRBJ1-1; D is perhaps TRBD1 (6 bases). The CDR3 runs to 13 residues. The V gene's germline CDR1 is SNHLY and CDR2 FYNNEI. Trimming cost V 7 bases and J 5 bases, with 14 bases left between them. The CDR3 protein is CASMGRGGTEAFF. The CDR3 DNA sequence: TGTGCCAGCATGGGCAGGGGAGGAACTGAAGCTTTCTTT.

This clone was seen a single time. V usage is TRBV6-6 and J usage is TRBJ1-1; D gene ambiguous. Deletions cut 2 bases from V and 3 bases from J, with 13 bases between. The CDR3 consists of 15 residues. The germline V gene encodes CDR1 MNHNY and CDR2 SVGAGI (reference sequence). The CDR3 DNA follows: TGTGCCAGCAGTTACGTTGGGGTTGGGGACACTGAAGCTTTCTTT. Protein product: CASSYVGVGDTEAFF.

This chain joins TRBV28 and TRBJ1-2; D is unresolved. Trimming removed 2 bases from V and 1 base from J, with 17 bases in between. The length of the CDR3 is 17 residues. Per the germline V gene, CDR1 is MDHEN and CDR2 is SYDVKM. This CDR3 reads CASSLERAADRNYGYTF. The CDR3, as DNA: TGTGCCAGCAGTTTAGAGCGCGCAGCCGACCGTAACTATGGCTACACCTTC.

This chain joins TRBV7-9 and TRBJ2-2, with 9 bases fitting TRBD1. V was clipped by 4 bases and J by 3 bases; unmatched bases: 0. The CDR3 runs 14 residues. Germline CDR1 reads SEHNR; CDR2 reads FQNEAQ (reference sequence). CDR3 loop: CASSWDRDTGELFF. The CDR3, as DNA: TGTGCCAGCAGCTGGGACAGGGACACCGGGGAGCTGTTTTTT.

This clone was found once. The V gene is TRBV9, the J gene TRBJ2-7; tentatively, D is TRBD1 (6 bases). This CDR3 spans 14 amino acids. V shed 3 bases and J shed 5 bases, with 15 bases lying between them. Germline values: CDR1 SGDLS, CDR2 YYNGEE. The CDR3 region is CASSAYRDTHEQYF. Here the CDR3 DNA reads TGTGCCAGCAGCGCTTACCGGGACACTCACGAGCAGTACTTC.

With regard to this clone: At the DNA level, this CDR3 is encoded by other sequences in the same sample as well. V is TRBV7-9 and J is TRBJ1-1, with 8 bases fitting TRBD1. From germline, CDR1 is SEHNR and CDR2 FQNEAQ (reference sequence). After removal of 5 bases from V and 4 bases from J, the junction contained 3 bases not matched to a gene. This CDR3 region has 13 residues. CDR3 loop: CASSQDRATEAFF. CDR3 DNA: TGTGCCAGCAGCCAGGACAGGGCCACTGAAGCTTTCTTT.

This chain connects TRBV6-5 to TRBJ2-7; a possible D gene is TRBD2 (5 bases). Trimming took 6 bases from V and 2 from J, leaving 14 bases between them. The CDR3 sequence is 14 residues long. Germline lookup yields CDR1 MNHEY and CDR2 SVGAGI. CDR3 region: CASSSVRDTYEQYF. The CDR3, as DNA: TGTGCCAGCAGCTCGGTGAGGGATACCTACGAGCAGTACTTC.

This chain uses TRBV9 with TRBJ2-7, with D tentatively TRBD1 or TRBD2 (5 bases each). Germline V lookup: CDR1 SGDLS, CDR2 YYNGEE. V lost 9 bases, J lost 4 bases, and 11 bases lay in between. CDR3 size: 11 residues. CDR3 residues: CATGEGYEQYF. The CDR3 nucleotides are TGTGCCACCGGCGAGGGGTACGAGCAGTACTTC.

V is TRBV2 and J is TRBJ2-7; TRBD2 agrees at 10 bases. The CDR3 is made up of 15 amino acids. Germline values: CDR1 SNHLY, CDR2 FYNNEI. J was trimmed by 5 bases and V by 10 bases; bases with no gene match: 14. CDR3 nucleotides: TGTGCCACCATAAGTCCAGCGGGAGGGCCCCACGAGCAGTACTTC. This codes for CATISPAGGPHEQYF.